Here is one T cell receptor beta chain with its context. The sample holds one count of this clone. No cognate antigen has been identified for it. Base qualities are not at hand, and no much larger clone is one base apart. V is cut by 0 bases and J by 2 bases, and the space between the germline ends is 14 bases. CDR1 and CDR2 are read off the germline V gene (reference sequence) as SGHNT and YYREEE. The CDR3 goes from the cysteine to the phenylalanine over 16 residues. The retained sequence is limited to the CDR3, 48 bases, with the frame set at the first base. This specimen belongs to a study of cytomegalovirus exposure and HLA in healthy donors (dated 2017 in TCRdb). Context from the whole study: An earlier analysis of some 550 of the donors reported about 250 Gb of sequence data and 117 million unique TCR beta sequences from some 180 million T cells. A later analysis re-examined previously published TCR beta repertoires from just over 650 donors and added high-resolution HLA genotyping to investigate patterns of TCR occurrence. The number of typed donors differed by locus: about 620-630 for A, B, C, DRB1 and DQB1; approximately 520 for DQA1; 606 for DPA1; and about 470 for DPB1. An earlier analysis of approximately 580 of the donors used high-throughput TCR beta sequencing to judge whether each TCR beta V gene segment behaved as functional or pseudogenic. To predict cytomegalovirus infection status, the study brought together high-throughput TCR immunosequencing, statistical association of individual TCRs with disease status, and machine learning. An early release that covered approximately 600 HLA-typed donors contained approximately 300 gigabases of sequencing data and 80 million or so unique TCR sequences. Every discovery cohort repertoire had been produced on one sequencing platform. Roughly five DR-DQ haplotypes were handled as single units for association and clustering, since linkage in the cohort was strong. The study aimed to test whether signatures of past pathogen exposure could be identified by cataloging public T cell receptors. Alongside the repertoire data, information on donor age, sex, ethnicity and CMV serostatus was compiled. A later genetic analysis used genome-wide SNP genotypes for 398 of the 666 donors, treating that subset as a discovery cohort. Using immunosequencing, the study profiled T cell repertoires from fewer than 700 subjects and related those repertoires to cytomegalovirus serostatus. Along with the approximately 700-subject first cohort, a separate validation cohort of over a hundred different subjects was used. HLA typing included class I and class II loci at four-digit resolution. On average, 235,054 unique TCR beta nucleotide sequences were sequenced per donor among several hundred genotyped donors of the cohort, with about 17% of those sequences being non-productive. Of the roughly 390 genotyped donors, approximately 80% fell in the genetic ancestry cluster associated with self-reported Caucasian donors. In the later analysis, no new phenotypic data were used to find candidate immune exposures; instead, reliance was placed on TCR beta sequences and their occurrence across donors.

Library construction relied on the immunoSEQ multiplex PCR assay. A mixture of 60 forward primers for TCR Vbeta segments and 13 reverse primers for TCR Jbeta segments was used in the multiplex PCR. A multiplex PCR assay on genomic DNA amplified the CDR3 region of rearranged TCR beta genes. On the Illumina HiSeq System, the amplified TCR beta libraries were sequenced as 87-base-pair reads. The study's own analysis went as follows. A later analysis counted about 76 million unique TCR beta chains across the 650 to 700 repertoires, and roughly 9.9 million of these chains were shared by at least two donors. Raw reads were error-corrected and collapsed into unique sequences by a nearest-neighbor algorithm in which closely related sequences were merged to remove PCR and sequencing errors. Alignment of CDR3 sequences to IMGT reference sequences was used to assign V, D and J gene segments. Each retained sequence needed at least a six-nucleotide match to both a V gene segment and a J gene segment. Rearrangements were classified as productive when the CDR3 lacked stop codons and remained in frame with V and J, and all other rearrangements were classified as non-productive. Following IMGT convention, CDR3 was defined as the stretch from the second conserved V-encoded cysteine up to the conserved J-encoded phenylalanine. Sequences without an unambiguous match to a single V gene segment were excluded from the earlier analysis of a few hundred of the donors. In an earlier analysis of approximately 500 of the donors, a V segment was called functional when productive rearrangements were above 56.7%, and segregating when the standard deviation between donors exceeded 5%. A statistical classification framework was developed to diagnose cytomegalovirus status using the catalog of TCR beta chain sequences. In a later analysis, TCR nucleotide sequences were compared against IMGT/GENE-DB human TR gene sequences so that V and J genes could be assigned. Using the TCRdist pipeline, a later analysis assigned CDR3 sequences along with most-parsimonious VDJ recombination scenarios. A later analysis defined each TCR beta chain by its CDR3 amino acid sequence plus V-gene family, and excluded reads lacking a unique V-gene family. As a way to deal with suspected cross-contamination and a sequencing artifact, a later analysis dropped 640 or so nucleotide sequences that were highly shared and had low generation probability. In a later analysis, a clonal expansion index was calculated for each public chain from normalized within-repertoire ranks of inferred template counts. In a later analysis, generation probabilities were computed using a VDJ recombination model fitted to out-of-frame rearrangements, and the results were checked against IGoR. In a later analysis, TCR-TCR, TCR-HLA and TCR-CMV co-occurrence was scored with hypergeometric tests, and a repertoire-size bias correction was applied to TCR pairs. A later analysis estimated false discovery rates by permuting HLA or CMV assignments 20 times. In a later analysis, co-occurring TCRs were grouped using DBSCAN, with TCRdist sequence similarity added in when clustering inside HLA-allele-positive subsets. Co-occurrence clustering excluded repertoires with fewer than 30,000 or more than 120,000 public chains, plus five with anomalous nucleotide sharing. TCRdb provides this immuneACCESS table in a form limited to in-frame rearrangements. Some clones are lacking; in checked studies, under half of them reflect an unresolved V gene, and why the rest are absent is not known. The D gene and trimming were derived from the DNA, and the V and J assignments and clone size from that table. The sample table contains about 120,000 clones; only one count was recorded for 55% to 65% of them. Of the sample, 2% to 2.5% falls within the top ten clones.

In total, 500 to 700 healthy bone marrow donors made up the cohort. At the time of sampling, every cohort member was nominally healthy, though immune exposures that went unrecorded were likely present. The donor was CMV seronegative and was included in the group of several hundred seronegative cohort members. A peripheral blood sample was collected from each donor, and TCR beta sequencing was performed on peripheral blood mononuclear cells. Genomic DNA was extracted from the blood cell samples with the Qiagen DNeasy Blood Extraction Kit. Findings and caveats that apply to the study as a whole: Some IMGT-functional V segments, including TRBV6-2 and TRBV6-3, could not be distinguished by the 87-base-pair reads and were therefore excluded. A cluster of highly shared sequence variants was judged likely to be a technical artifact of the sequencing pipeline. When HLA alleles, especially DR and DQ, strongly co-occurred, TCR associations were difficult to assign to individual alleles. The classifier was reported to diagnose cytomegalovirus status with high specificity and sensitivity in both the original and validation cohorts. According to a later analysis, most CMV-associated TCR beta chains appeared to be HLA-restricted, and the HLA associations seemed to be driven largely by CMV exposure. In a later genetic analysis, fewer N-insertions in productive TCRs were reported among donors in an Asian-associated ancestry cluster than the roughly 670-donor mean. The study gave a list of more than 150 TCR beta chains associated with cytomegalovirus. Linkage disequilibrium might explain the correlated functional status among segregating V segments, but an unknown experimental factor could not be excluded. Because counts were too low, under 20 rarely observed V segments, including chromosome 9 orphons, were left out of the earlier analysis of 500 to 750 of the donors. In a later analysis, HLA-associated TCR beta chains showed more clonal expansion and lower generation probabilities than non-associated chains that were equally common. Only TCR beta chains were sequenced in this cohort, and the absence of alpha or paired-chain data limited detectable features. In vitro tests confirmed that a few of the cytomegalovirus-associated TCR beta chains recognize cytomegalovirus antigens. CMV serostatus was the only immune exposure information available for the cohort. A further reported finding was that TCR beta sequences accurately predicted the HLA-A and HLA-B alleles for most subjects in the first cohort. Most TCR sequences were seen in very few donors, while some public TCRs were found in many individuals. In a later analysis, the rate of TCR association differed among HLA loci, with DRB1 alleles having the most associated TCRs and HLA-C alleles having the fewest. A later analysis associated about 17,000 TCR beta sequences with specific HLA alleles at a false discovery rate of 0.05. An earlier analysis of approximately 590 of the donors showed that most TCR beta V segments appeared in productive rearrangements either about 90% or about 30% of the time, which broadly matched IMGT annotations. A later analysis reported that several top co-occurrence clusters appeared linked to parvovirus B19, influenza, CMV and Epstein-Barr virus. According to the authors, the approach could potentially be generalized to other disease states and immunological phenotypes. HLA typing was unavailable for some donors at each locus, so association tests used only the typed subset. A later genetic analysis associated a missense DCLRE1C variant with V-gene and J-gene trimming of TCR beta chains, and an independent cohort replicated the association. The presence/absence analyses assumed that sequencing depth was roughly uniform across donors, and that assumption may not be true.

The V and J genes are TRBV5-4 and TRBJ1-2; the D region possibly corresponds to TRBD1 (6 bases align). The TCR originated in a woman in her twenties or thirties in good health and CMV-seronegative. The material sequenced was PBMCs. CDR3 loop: CASSLGRGNFNYGYTF. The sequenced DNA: TGTGCCAGCAGCTTGGGCAGGGGCAACTTCAACTATGGCTACACCTTC.